This T cell receptor (beta chain) emerged from a study of CD8+CD57+ T cells in acquired aplastic anemia. About the research overall: Sorted CD4+ and CD8+ cells yielded roughly 3.1 ug of DNA on average. Study-wide results and caveats: The number of CD8+ CDR3 sequences shared by patients and controls was roughly 31.

Template material for TCR beta VDJ and CDR3 profiling consisted of genomic DNA. TCRdb passed the reads through MiXCR, listing each CDR3 protein once. The sample includes 75,000 to 80,000 distinct CDR3 sequences, around 70% of them seen just once. The sequenced patients had an expansion of CD8+CD57+ cells seen by flow cytometry. Germline CDR1 is LNHNV and CDR2 is YYDKDF (reference sequence). There are 16 residues in the CDR3. V trimming: 0 bases; J trimming: 4 bases; junction bases outside the gene matches: 8. Regarding this clonotype: The target antigen is unknown.

The TCR originated in a human donor with aplastic anemia. Sequenced material: sorted CD4+, CD8+, or CD8+CD57+ T cells (not recorded which) from PBMCs. V usage is TRBV15 and J usage is TRBJ1-2, with 7 bases lining up with TRBD1. CDR3 bases: TGTGCCACCAGCAGAGATCGAGACAGGGTTGGCTATGGCTACACCTTC. Residues: CATSRDRDRVGYGYTF.